This TCR beta chain stems from a study of CD4 T cells in relation to SARS-CoV-2 and coronaviruses. Overall study context: Convalescent patients had median age roughly 38 years, range roughly 21 to 75. Study-wide results and caveats: Monoreactive clones expanded significantly more to SARS-CoV-2 than crossreactive clones did.

Uncultured naive and memory CD4+ T cells supplied DNA for deep TCR-beta sequencing. The protocol was immunoSEQ multiplex PCR, while the TCRdb copy is restricted to in-frame clones and leaves out a portion. The profile covers tens of thousands of clones, with just over 90% appearing a single time and around 0.4% taken by the ten largest. V lost 0 bases and J lost 11, with 21 bases in between. Germline assignment: CDR1 SGHRS and CDR2 YFSETQ. This CDR3 region has 16 residues. Of note for this clone: What it binds is unknown.

The specimen sequenced was naive CD4+ T cells from PBMCs. Subset in this sample: naive CD4+ T cells isolated by negative enrichment. The receptor comes from an adult with COVID-19. This rearrangement joins TRBV5-1 to TRBJ1-3; TRBD1 might be the D (5 bases). CDR3 sequence (DNA): TGCGCCAGCAGCTTGGCGCCCCAGGGACTTACGATCGCCATATATTTT. As protein: CASSLAPQGLTIAIYF.